The clone carrying this TCR beta chain was observed many times. Its matching antigen is unknown. In TCRdb, the 5' RACE reads were re-called with MiXCR into one record per CDR3 protein. The data show some 29,000 distinct CDR3 sequences, about 16% seen once. This CDR3 is 14 amino acids long. Trimming removed 5 bases from V and 2 bases from J, with 12 bases in between. Germline-derived CDR1 and CDR2 are LNHDA and SQIVND (reference sequence). This entry belongs to a study of T-cell memory formation after mild COVID-19. Across the study: TCR clusters showed largely donor specificity.

Study-level points and caveats: The study found contracting CD4+ clones mainly in CM and EM and contracting CD8+ clones in EMRA.

Sequenced material: PBMCs or a T cell subset sorted from them (not recorded which). The chain carries TRBV19 and TRBJ1-1; a possible D gene is TRBD1 (6 bases). The clonotype originates from an adult who had mild COVID-19 (a few samples of this study predate the infection). Cell type and time point are not known. The CDR3 nucleotides are TGTGCCAGTAGTGAGAGGACAGCTAACACTGAAGCTTTCTTT. This gives the protein CASSERTANTEAFF.